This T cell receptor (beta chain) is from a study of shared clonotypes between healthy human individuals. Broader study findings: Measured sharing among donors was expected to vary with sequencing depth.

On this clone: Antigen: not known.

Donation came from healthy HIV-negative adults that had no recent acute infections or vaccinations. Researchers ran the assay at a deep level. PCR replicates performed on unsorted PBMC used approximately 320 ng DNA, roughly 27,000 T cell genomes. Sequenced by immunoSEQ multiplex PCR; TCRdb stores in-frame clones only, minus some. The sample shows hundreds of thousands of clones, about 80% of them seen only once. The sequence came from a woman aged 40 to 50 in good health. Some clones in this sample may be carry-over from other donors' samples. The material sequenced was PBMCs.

The CDR3 region is CASSLSLGGTEAFF. The CDR3 coding sequence is TGTGCCAGCAGCTTAAGTCTGGGGGGGACTGAAGCTTTCTTT. The chain links TRBV11-2 to TRBJ1-1; the D gene is possibly TRBD1 (5 bases). V lost 2 bases, J lost 5 bases, and 12 bases lay in between. Germline V lookup: CDR1 SGHAT, CDR2 FQNNGV. The CDR3 spans 14 residues.